The present TCR beta chain was sequenced within a study of blood T cell repertoires in COVID-19. At the level of the study: Acute and convalescent COVID-19 samples came from the United States, Italy and Spain. Sources were T cells, B-cell-depleted T cells, or PBMCs; the material itself was cDNA or gDNA.

The method was immunoSEQ multiplex PCR; TCRdb's version includes in-frame clones alone and lacks a portion of them. The data hold around 94,000 clones, with around 90% observed a single time. The germline CDR1 and CDR2 sequences are LNHDA and SQIVND (reference sequence). CDR3 size: 15 residues. V lost 6 bases and J lost 0; bases outside the gene matches: 7. The Seattle patients joined while their infection was active and were tracked longitudinally afterward. Material: peripheral blood. The chain links TRBV19 to TRBJ1-2; 7 bases match TRBD1. This TCR came from a woman in her 50s with COVID-19, enrolled during active disease. The CDR3 nucleotides read TGTGCCAGTAGAGATCGGGACAGAGCTAACTATGGCTACACCTTC. This gives the protein CASRDRDRANYGYTF.